A selection of T cell receptor beta chains follows, all from one sample in a study of blood T cell repertoires in COVID-19. Produced via immunoSEQ multiplex PCR; TCRdb's table is partial and in-frame only. Of about 300,000 clones in the sample, over 75% are singletons; the top ten hold roughly 2%. The source material was PBMCs or T cells enriched from blood (not recorded which). The receptors derive from a man aged 25-40 years who had recovered from COVID-19. The CDR3 runs from the conserved cysteine through the conserved F or W. The D gene is left open where the match is weak. Size is omitted from some rows. Given values are once, few, many or a class for expanded clones.

-	TRBJ2-1	-	TRBV19	TGTGCCAGTAGTATAGGCCCCATTCAGGGTCCATTACAATATGAGCAGTTCTTC	CASSIGPIQGPLQYEQFF
-	TRBJ1-1	-	TRBV6-5	TGTGCCAGCAGTTACTCGACCAACCGGGACACTGAAGCTTTCTTT	CASSYSTNRDTEAFF
TRBD1	TRBJ2-1	-	TRBV5-4	TGTGCCAGCAGCCGCCAGGGGGACTCCTACAATGAGCAGTTCTTC	CASSRQGDSYNEQFF
-	TRBJ1-2	-	TRBV19	TGTGCCAGTAGTATAGGGGCAGCCTATGGCTACACCTTC	CASSIGAAYGYTF
TRBD2	TRBJ2-1	-	TRBV9	TGTGCCAGCAGCGATGGAGCGGGGGACAATGAGCAGTTCTTC	CASSDGAGDNEQFF
-	TRBJ1-1	-	TRBV19	TGTGCCAGTAGCGGACCGGACAGAGTGAACACTGAAGCTTTCTTT	CASSGPDRVNTEAFF
-	TRBJ2-7	-	TRBV7-9	TGTGCCAGCAGCCCGCCCCCCCAGGGGTACGAGCAGTACTTC	CASSPPPQGYEQYF
TRBD2	TRBJ2-2	-	TRBV6-2/TRBV6-3	TGTGCCAGCAGTTACTCGCGACTAGCGGGGATGAACACCGGGGAGCTGTTTTTT	CASSYSRLAGMNTGELFF
-	TRBJ1-1	once	TRBV6-5	TGTGCCAGCAGTTACGGGGGGACTGAAGCTTTCTTT	CASSYGGTEAFF
-	TRBJ1-4	-	TRBV9	TGTGCCAGCAGCTCCTTAGGGGGGGCAACTAATGAAAAACTGTTTTTT	CASSSLGGATNEKLFF
TRBD2	TRBJ2-6	-	TRBV5-1	TGCGCCAGCAGCCCGGGGGGTTCGGGGGCCAACGTCCTGACTTTC	CASSPGGSGANVLTF
-	TRBJ1-1	-	TRBV11-2	TGTGCCAGCAGCTCCCGCGGCACTGAAGCTTTCTTT	CASSSRGTEAFF
TRBD1	TRBJ1-2	-	TRBV19	TGTGCCAGTAGACACCGGACAGGGGGGGCTGGCTACACCTTC	CASRHRTGGAGYTF
-	TRBJ1-1	-	TRBV6-6	TGTGCCAGCAGTTCCAGTCCAGTGAACACTGAAGCTTTCTTT	CASSSSPVNTEAFF
-	TRBJ1-1	-	TRBV15	TGTGCCACCAGCCACTCGGGGTCCGAAGCTTTCTTT	CATSHSGSEAFF
-	TRBJ1-2	-	TRBV6-1	TGTGCCAGCAGTGAAGGACAGAGTTATTATGGCTACACCTTC	CASSEGQSYYGYTF
TRBD2	TRBJ2-5	-	TRBV30	TGTGCCTGGAGTACGGGGAGGGTAGAGACCCAGTACTTC	CAWSTGRVETQYF
TRBD1	TRBJ2-1	-	TRBV5-3	TGTGCCAGAAGCATAAGGGACAGGGGGGCCCTAGGGTCCTACAATGAGCAGTTCTTC	CARSIRDRGALGSYNEQFF
TRBD1	TRBJ1-2	-	TRBV6-5	TGTGCCAGCAGCACAACACAGGGGCTTTACGGCTACACCTTC	CASSTTQGLYGYTF
-	TRBJ1-2	few	TRBV7-2	TGTGCCAGCAGCTTTAGGAGGGACTATGGCTACACCTTC	CASSFRRDYGYTF
-	TRBJ2-5	-	TRBV5-5	TGTGCCAGCAGCCCGATGGGGCGACGAGAGACCCAGTACTTC	CASSPMGRRETQYF
-	TRBJ2-7	-	TRBV7-6	TGTGCCAGCAGCTTAGATCTTGACGAGGGAGAAACGGTCTACGAGCAGTACTTC	CASSLDLDEGETVYEQYF
TRBD2	TRBJ2-4	-	TRBV3-1/TRBV3-2	TGTGCCAGCAGCCAAGACTCTAGCGGGGGAAACATTCAGTACTTC	CASSQDSSGGNIQYF
-	TRBJ1-2	few	TRBV18	TGTGCCAGCTCACCCTGGGACATCGACTATGGCTACACCTTC	CASSPWDIDYGYTF
-	TRBJ2-3	-	TRBV7-2	TGTGCCAGCAGCTTAGGACTCTTCACAGATACGCAGTATTTT	CASSLGLFTDTQYF
TRBD1	TRBJ1-2	-	TRBV7-2	TGTGCCAGCAGCCGCGGACAGGGGGCCGAGGGTGGCTACACCTTC	CASSRGQGAEGGYTF
-	TRBJ1-3	-	TRBV9	TGTGCCAGCAGCGGGGCAGACAAGGGAAACACCATATATTTT	CASSGADKGNTIYF
-	TRBJ1-2	-	TRBV18	TGTGCCAGCTCACCCGAGGGACTCCCCTATGGCTACACCTTC	CASSPEGLPYGYTF
TRBD1	TRBJ1-2	-	TRBV5-4	TGTGCCAGCAGCCAGGGACAGGGACTACCCAGTGGCTACACCTTC	CASSQGQGLPSGYTF
TRBD2	TRBJ2-7	-	TRBV7-2	TGTGCCAGCACTTCCGGGGGGGCCTACGAGCAGTACTTC	CASTSGGAYEQYF
-	TRBJ1-2	few	TRBV5-1	TGCGCCAGCAGCTTTGGGGCAGTCCTAAACTATGGCTACACCTTC	CASSFGAVLNYGYTF
-	TRBJ1-1	-	TRBV10-3	TGTGCCATCAGGCAGGATCACAACACTGAAGCTTTCTTT	CAIRQDHNTEAFF
TRBD1	TRBJ1-6	-	TRBV19	TGTGCCAGTAGTATATTCGGACAGGGGAATTCACCCCTCCACTTT	CASSIFGQGNSPLHF
-	TRBJ1-1	many	TRBV4-1	TGCGCCAGCAGCCAGCCCACAGGGAGACCTGAAGCTTTCTTT	CASSQPTGRPEAFF
-	TRBJ1-1	-	TRBV7-3	TGTGCCAGCAGTTATTCGGGCACTGAAGCTTTCTTT	CASSYSGTEAFF
TRBD1	TRBJ2-7	-	TRBV6-1	TGTGCCAGCAGTGAGTTCGTTCAGGGGGCTTACGAGCAGTACTTC	CASSEFVQGAYEQYF
TRBD1	TRBJ1-1	-	TRBV5-4	TGTGCCAGCAGCTTGGCCACAAGACAGGGGTGGAACACTGAAGCTTTCTTT	CASSLATRQGWNTEAFF
TRBD1	TRBJ1-3	-	TRBV6-1	TGTGCCAGCAGTGAACGCGACAGGGTCCAAAACACCATATATTTT	CASSERDRVQNTIYF
-	TRBJ1-4	-	TRBV28	TGTGCCAGCAGTTTATTGACAGCGCCTAATGAAAAACTGTTTTTT	CASSLLTAPNEKLFF
-	TRBJ1-1	-	TRBV6-7	TGTGCCAGGTTAGGGTGCGGGGGGGGACCGGCTTTCTTT	CARLGCGGGPAFF
-	TRBJ1-2	-	TRBV25-1	TGTGCCAGCTGGGCCGGGGCCAGGGGCTATGGCTACACCTTC	CASWAGARGYGYTF
TRBD2	TRBJ2-3	-	TRBV5-1	TGCGCCAGCAGCTTGGAAATAGCGGGAGTGACAGATACGCAGTATTTT	CASSLEIAGVTDTQYF
-	TRBJ1-2	-	TRBV11-1	TGTGCCAGCAGCTTAGCGCCTGCAGGAGGCTATGGCTACACCTTC	CASSLAPAGGYGYTF